This TCR beta chain was found in a study of shared clonotypes between healthy human individuals. Unsorted samples, those not sorted, used some 89 million PBMCs for genomic DNA. V lost 4 bases to trimming and J lost 5 bases; unmatched junction nucleotides: 10. This CDR3 is built from 16 residues. Germline V gene sequence: CDR1 SGHDT, CDR2 YYEEEE. Several immunoSEQ plates received, in even portions, the genomic DNA of each subset. DNA input for the unsorted PBMC replicate PCRs was 250 to 350 ng, 30,000 to 35,000 T cell genomes. Here immunoSEQ multiplex PCR was the method, and the copy in TCRdb shows in-frame clones only, minus some. The sample holds about half a million clones, roughly 77% seen once.

This chain connects TRBV5-6 to TRBJ2-5, with 11 nucleotides matching TRBD1. This sequence originates from a woman aged 35 to 49 in good health. Some clones in this sample may be carry-over from other donors' samples. What was sequenced was PBMCs. CDR3 in amino acids: CASSPGTGGPWETQYF. The CDR3 DNA sequence: TGTGCCAGCAGCCCCGGGACAGGGGGACCTTGGGAGACCCAGTACTTC. The full variable domain, rest sourced from reference TRBV5-6 and TRBJ2-5, is DAGVTQSPTHLIKTRGQQVTLRCSPKSGHDTVSWYQQALGQGPQFIFQYYEEEERQRGNFPDRFSGHQFPNYSSELNVNALLLGDSALYLCASSPGTGGPWETQYFGPGTRLLVL.